This TCR beta chain is from a study of cytomegalovirus exposure and HLA in healthy donors. General observations from the study: TCR beta chains numbering under 200 were designated cytomegalovirus-associated. For cytomegalovirus status, the classifier reportedly gave diagnoses with high specificity and sensitivity.

The CDR3 length is 14 residues. Germline loops: CDR1 GTSNPN, CDR2 SVGIG (reference sequence). The trim removed 1 base at V and 6 bases at J, leaving 2 bases unmatched. Sequencing was performed with immunoSEQ multiplex PCR; in TCRdb, only in-frame clones are kept and a portion is missing. The sample carries 100,000 to 150,000 clones, approximately 92% recorded once. This clone was found once. The antigen remains undetermined. The clonotype comes from a woman aged 18 to 35 in good health and CMV-seronegative. Material for sequencing was PBMCs. The chain has TRBV30 and TRBJ1-4, with 10 bases aligning to TRBD1. Here the CDR3 DNA reads TGTGCCTGGAGTGCCGGGACAGGGGATGAAAAACTGTTTTTT. It specifies CAWSAGTGDEKLFF.